In this sample, the clone carrying this T cell receptor beta chain turned up many times. The antigen remains undetermined. As to time point: persistent/refractory GD, antithyroid drugs over 5 years with positive TRAb. TCR sequences were obtained from RNA taken from PBMCs. Guidelines of the American Thyroid Association were used to diagnose Graves' disease. Construction of the TCR beta libraries employed iRepertoire HTBI primers in conjunction with Arm-PCR of CDR3 regions. A single record per CDR3 protein comes from TCRdb applying MiXCR to the multiplex PCR reads. The table includes 400,000 or so distinct CDR3 sequences, around 20% detected once. Unmatched junction bases numbered 7, after V lost 4 bases and J lost 4 bases. Germline V lookup: CDR1 MNHNS, CDR2 SASEGT. There are 15 residues in the CDR3. This sample is part of a study of regulatory T cells in long-lasting Graves disease. Points from the study as a whole: TRBV28, TRBJ1-2 and TRBJ2-5 were favored in persistent disease. Persistent Graves' disease cases displayed lower TCR diversity than newly diagnosed ones. Having only a small sample size may have limited accuracy.

Sequenced material: peripheral blood mononuclear cells (PBMCs), taken when the disease was refractory, from a patient treated with antithyroid drugs. This receptor was taken from a female donor with Graves disease. V gene TRBV6-1 combines with J gene TRBJ1-2, with 9 bases that match TRBD1. The CDR3 DNA sequence: TGTGCCAGCAGTGCGCCCAGGACAGGGGTCTATGGCTACACCTTC. Encoded protein: CASSAPRTGVYGYTF.